Each of the 16 T cell receptor beta chains below was sequenced from the same sample in a study of technical replicates of blood from a handful of donors. Repertoires were generated with immunoSEQ multiplex PCR, while TCRdb's copy carries only in-frame clones and drops some. The sample comprises about 79,000 clones, 94% of which are singletons, and 0.26% rests with the top ten. Sequencing used T cells isolated from PBMCs. The receptors here all came from a human donor in good health.

The chain recombines TRBV28 with TRBJ2-6, with D unresolved. CDR1 is MDHEN and CDR2 is SYDVKM in the germline V gene. Trimming shortened V by 5 bases and J by 1 base, and 9 bases separated the two germline ends. This CDR3 region has 15 residues. This chain's CDR3 is CASSMSISGANVLTF. CDR3 sequence (DNA): TGTGCCAGCAGTATGAGTATTTCTGGGGCCAACGTCCTGACTTTC.

The genes are TRBV19 and TRBJ1-1; 12 bases agree with TRBD1. Germline V gives CDR1 LNHDA, CDR2 SQIVND (reference sequence). This CDR3 is 14 amino acids long. J was trimmed by 6 bases and V by 10 bases; bases with no gene match: 9. CDR3 in amino acids: CATGDRGRGSEAFF. CDR3 nucleotide sequence: TGTGCCACCGGGGACAGGGGGCGGGGGTCTGAAGCTTTCTTT.

The rearrangement uses TRBV10-1 and TRBJ2-3; D is unclear. Per germline, CDR1 WNHNN and CDR2 SYGVQD (reference sequence). The CDR3 contains 13 residues. V lost 6 bases and J 4 bases, leaving 11 bases between the germline ends. In nucleotides, the CDR3 is TGCGCCAGCAGCGGTATTTTTCCAGATACGCAGTATTTT. Translating it yields CASSGIFPDTQYF.

In this sample, this clone turned up once. This chain joins TRBV6-1 and TRBJ1-5; D is uncertain. With 10 bases removed from V and 0 bases from J, the gap between germline ends came to 13 bases. CDR1 and CDR2 from the germline V gene are MNHNS and SASEGT. This CDR3 contains 14 residues. The CDR3 sequence is CATRRFYSNQPQHF. CDR3 nucleotides: TGTGCCACCCGCCGTTTCTATAGCAATCAGCCCCAGCATTTT.

This clone was detected only a few times. The genes are TRBV28 and TRBJ1-5, with a weak D call TRBD1 (6 bases). Germline CDR1 and CDR2: MDHEN and SYDVKM. V dropped 6 bases and J dropped 2 bases, with 23 bases sitting between them. This CDR3 is 18 amino acids long. The DNA for the CDR3 is TGTGCCAGCAGCAGCTGGGACATGGGCTTGAATGGCAATCAGCCCCAGCATTTT. Translating gives CASSSWDMGLNGNQPQHF. The full variable domain, with the rest looked up from reference TRBV28 and TRBJ1-5, is DVKVTQSSRYLVKRTGEKVFLECVQDMDHENMFWYRQDPGLGLRLIYFSYDVKMKEKGDIPEGYSVSREKKERFSLILESASTNQTSMYLCASSSWDMGLNGNQPQHFGDGTRLSIL.

This clone has just a few counts. The V gene is TRBV30, the J gene TRBJ1-1, with D perhaps matching TRBD1 (5 bases). CDR3 length: 14 amino acids. V was pared by 1 base and J by 0 bases, with 9 bases between. Germline loops: CDR1 GTSNPN, CDR2 SVGIG (reference sequence). The CDR3 loop reads CAWSAGLMNTEAFF. CDR3 DNA sequence: TGTGCCTGGAGTGCAGGGCTAATGAACACTGAAGCTTTCTTT.

The genes are TRBV2 and TRBJ1-2; no clear D. Trimming removed 4 bases at V and 1 base at J, with 13 bases between. The germline V gene has CDR1 SNHLY and CDR2 FYNNEI. This CDR3 comprises 15 residues. The CDR3 loop reads CASSASKTSNYGYTF. Written as DNA, the CDR3 is TGTGCCAGCAGTGCGAGCAAAACGAGTAACTATGGCTACACCTTC. The full variable domain, in which reference TRBV2 and TRBJ1-2 provide the parts outside the CDR3, is EPEVTQTPSHQVTQMGQEVILRCVPISNHLYFYWYRQILGQKVEFLVSFYNNEISEKSEIFDDQFSVERPDGSNFTLKIRSTKLEDSAMYFCASSASKTSNYGYTFGSGTRLTVV.

The chain uses TRBV5-1 and TRBJ2-5; D is unclear. This CDR3 region has 12 residues. The germline V gene encodes CDR1 SGHRS and CDR2 YFSETQ. V dropped 0 bases and J dropped 5 bases, with 5 bases sitting between them. The chain's CDR3 is CASSLVPETQYF. CDR3 in DNA: TGCGCCAGCAGCTTGGTCCCGGAGACCCAGTACTTC.

The chain links TRBV7-7 to TRBJ1-5; 12 bases are shared with TRBD1. CDR1 SSHAT and CDR2 FNYEAQ come from the germline V gene (reference sequence). The CDR3 has 19 amino acids. Trimming cost V 5 bases and J 2 bases; bases outside gene matches: 13. CDR3 amino acids: CASSTYGTGGNSGNQPQHF. The CDR3 region has the DNA TGTGCCAGCAGCACGTACGGGACAGGGGGCAATAGTGGCAATCAGCCCCAGCATTTT.

The gene calls are TRBV6-6 and TRBJ2-5; 11 positions agree with TRBD1. The CDR3 is 16 amino acids. The V gene's germline CDR1 is MNHNY and CDR2 SVGAGI (reference sequence). The V and J ends lost 2 bases and 2 bases, in that order; junction bases with no gene match: 4. CDR3 in amino acids: CASSYQGTGGQETQYF. The CDR3 nucleotides read TGTGCCAGCAGTTACCAGGGGACAGGGGGTCAAGAGACCCAGTACTTC.

This clone occurred a few times. The chain couples TRBV30 to TRBJ1-5; D is unresolved. The germline CDR1 and CDR2 sequences are GTSNPN and SVGIG (reference sequence). V was shortened by 5 bases and J by 0 bases, with 11 bases between the two germline ends. The length of the CDR3 is 14 residues. The CDR3 loop reads CAWDRGRSNQPQHF. The CDR3 DNA is TGTGCCTGGGATCGCGGTCGTAGCAATCAGCCCCAGCATTTT.

This clone appeared a few times. The gene calls are TRBV19 and TRBJ1-1; no clear D gene. There are 12 residues in the CDR3. V gave up 8 bases and J gave up 5 bases, with 12 bases separating them. Per the germline V gene, CDR1 is LNHDA and CDR2 is SQIVND (reference sequence). The CDR3 here is CASRMGATEAFF. DNA for the CDR3: TGTGCCAGTCGAATGGGAGCAACTGAAGCTTTCTTT. The full variable domain, in which reference TRBV19 and TRBJ1-1 provide the parts outside the CDR3, is DGGITQSPKYLFRKEGQNVTLSCEQNLNHDAMYWYRQDPGQGLRLIYYSQIVNDFQKGDIAEGYSVSREKKESFPLTVTSAQKNPTAFYLCASRMGATEAFFGQGTRLTVV.

The chain combines TRBV29-1 with TRBJ2-7; D gene uncertain. Trimming shortened V by 3 bases and J by 0 bases, and 6 bases separated the two germline ends. Germline V gene sequence: CDR1 SQVTM, CDR2 ANQGSEA. This CDR3 is 12 amino acids long. DNA for the CDR3: TGCAGCGTTGAGAACAGCTCCTACGAGCAGTACTTC. Its protein is CSVENSSYEQYF.

The CDR3 sequence: CASSAQADNYGYTF. The CDR3 DNA reads as TGCGCCAGCAGCGCACAGGCTGATAACTATGGCTACACCTTC. The V gene is TRBV5-1, the J gene TRBJ1-2, with D maybe TRBD1 (5 bases). The germline CDR1 and CDR2 sequences are SGHRS and YFSETQ. The V end was cut by 4 bases, the J end by 1 base, with 11 bases between. The CDR3 sequence is 14 residues long. The whole variable domain, filled in from reference TRBV5-1 and TRBJ1-2, reads KAGVTQTPRYLIKTRGQQVTLSCSPISGHRSVSWYQQTPGQGLQFLFEYFSETQRNKGNFPGRFSGRQFSNSRSEMNVSTLELGDSALYLCASSAQADNYGYTFGSGTRLTVV.

The chain carries TRBV9 and TRBJ2-1, with 8 nucleotides matching TRBD2. Germline CDR1 SGDLS, CDR2 YYNGEE. The CDR3 loop spans 15 amino acids. Trimming cost V 3 bases and J 4 bases; bases outside gene matches: 6. The CDR3 DNA sequence: TGTGCCAGCAGCGGCAGACTAGCGCTTTACAATGAGCAGTTCTTC. It codes for CASSGRLALYNEQFF.

This chain uses TRBV7-9 with TRBJ2-3; 7 bases line up with TRBD2. The germline V gene encodes CDR1 SEHNR and CDR2 FQNEAQ (reference sequence). Trimming took 3 bases from V and 0 from J; bases not matched to a gene: 12. This CDR3 comprises 18 residues. The CDR3 coding sequence is TGTGCCAGCAGCTTGGGGGGGACCCCTCTTATAAGCACAGATACGCAGTATTTT. Encoded protein: CASSLGGTPLISTDTQYF. Drawing the rest from reference TRBV7-9 and TRBJ2-3, the complete variable domain is DTGVSQNPRHKITKRGQNVTFRCDPISEHNRLYWYRQTLGQGPEFLTYFQNEAQLEKSRLLSDRFSAERPKGSFSTLEIQRTEQGDSAMYLCASSLGGTPLISTDTQYFGPGTRLTVL.